This T cell receptor (beta chain) derives from a study of response to subunit inactivated influenza vaccine. TCRdb reprocessed the RT-PCR reads via MiXCR and lists one record per CDR3 protein. This repertoire shows roughly 500,000 distinct CDR3 sequences, 20% to 25% found once; its top ten account for around 2.8%. Trimming stripped 0 bases from V and 4 bases from J, with 14 bases between. This CDR3 is built from 15 residues. CDR1 and CDR2 from the germline V gene are DFQATT and SNEGSKA (reference sequence). This sample also appeared in a second study, on T cells expressing NK-cell markers. From that paper: Beta-chain TCR cDNA was generated via 5'RACE template switching with UMIs. For several experiments, T cell sorting was restricted to the alpha-beta TCR population by means of an anti-gamma-delta TCR antibody. These clonotypes additionally ranked first within the CD3+CD56-NKG2C+ fraction of a handful of donors. There remained a lack of clarity about HCMV specificity of expanded NKG2C+ T cell clones.

This chain joins TRBV20-1 and TRBJ2-3; D gene ambiguous. The specimen comprised CD4+ T cells sorted from PBMCs, sampled 11 to 12 days after vaccination. The sequence was collected from a man aged 50 to 60 who received an inactivated influenza vaccine. This CDR3 is CSAREATGGSDTQYF. The CDR3 coding sequence is TGCAGTGCTAGAGAGGCCACCGGTGGGTCAGATACGCAGTATTTT.